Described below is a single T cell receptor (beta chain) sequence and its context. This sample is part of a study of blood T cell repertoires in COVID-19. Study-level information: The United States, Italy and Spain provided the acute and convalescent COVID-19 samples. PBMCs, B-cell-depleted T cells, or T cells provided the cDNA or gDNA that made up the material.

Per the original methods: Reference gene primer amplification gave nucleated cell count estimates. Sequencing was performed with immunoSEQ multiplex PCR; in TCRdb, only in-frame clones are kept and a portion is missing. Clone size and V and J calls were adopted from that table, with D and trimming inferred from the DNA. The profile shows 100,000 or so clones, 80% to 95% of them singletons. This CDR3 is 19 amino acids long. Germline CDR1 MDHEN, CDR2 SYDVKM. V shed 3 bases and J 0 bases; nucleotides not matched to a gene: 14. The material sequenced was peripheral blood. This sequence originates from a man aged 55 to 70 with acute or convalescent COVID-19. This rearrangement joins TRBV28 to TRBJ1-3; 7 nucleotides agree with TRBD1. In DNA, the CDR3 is TGTGCCAGCAGTTTGACTACAGGGGCCACGGTTCACTCTGGAAACACCATATATTTT. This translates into CASSLTTGATVHSGNTIYF.